This is a list of T cell receptor beta chains from one sample in a study of CD8 T cells in ankylosing spondylitis. Using its own MiXCR run on the 5' RACE reads, TCRdb lists one record per CDR3 protein. The data hold a few hundred thousand distinct CDR3 sequences, with approximately 20% observed a single time. Material: blood, either unsorted or a sorted T cell fraction (not recorded which). The receptors come from a male donor with ankylosing spondylitis. The CDR3 runs from the conserved cysteine through the conserved F or W. Each record gives: V gene, D gene, J gene, CDR3 protein. D genes are given only for firm matches.

V: TRBV15; D: TRBD1; J: TRBJ1-1; CDR3: CATSRDPTKQGAGTEAFF
V: TRBV5-1; D: TRBD2; J: TRBJ2-1; CDR3: CASSSGTNNEQFF
V: TRBV12-3/TRBV12-4; D: .; J: TRBJ2-1; CDR3: CASRQDRNNEQFF
V: TRBV9; D: TRBD2; J: TRBJ2-1; CDR3: CASSVGSTSGWEQFF
V: TRBV10-3; D: .; J: TRBJ1-4; CDR3: CAISESNGVGKLFF
V: TRBV2; D: .; J: TRBJ1-4; CDR3: CASRDRLSAWEKLFF
V: TRBV9; D: .; J: TRBJ1-1; CDR3: CASNSGFLNTEAFF
V: TRBV5-1; D: .; J: TRBJ2-1; CDR3: CASSIKTGYNEQFF
V: TRBV7-3; D: .; J: TRBJ2-4; CDR3: CASSSEGLAKNIQYF
V: TRBV9; D: TRBD2; J: TRBJ2-2; CDR3: CASSAPGLAGSGELFF
V: TRBV15; D: .; J: TRBJ1-5; CDR3: CATSRDRGYLLSQHF
V: TRBV5-5; D: .; J: TRBJ1-5; CDR3: CASSLALAGSQPQHF
V: TRBV11-2; D: .; J: TRBJ2-7; CDR3: CASSFMVSTYEQYF
V: TRBV12-3/TRBV12-4; D: TRBD1; J: TRBJ2-5; CDR3: CASSGQGGYQETQYF
V: TRBV5-1; D: TRBD1; J: TRBJ2-3; CDR3: CASSPGDRDTQYF
V: TRBV4-3; D: TRBD2; J: TRBJ2-7; CDR3: CASSQGLAGEGYEQYF
V: TRBV20-1; D: TRBD1; J: TRBJ2-3; CDR3: CSAKGTGGTPSPYF
V: TRBV4-1; D: TRBD1; J: TRBJ2-5; CDR3: CASSQGGNRGTQYF
V: TRBV7-2; D: .; J: TRBJ2-3; CDR3: CASSPQTGASDTQYF
V: TRBV7-2; D: .; J: TRBJ2-1; CDR3: CASSLQPHNEQFF
V: TRBV14; D: .; J: TRBJ2-7; CDR3: CASSQELLASSYEQYF
V: TRBV29-1; D: TRBD2; J: TRBJ2-1; CDR3: CSVALAENNEQFF
V: TRBV27; D: TRBD1; J: TRBJ2-2; CDR3: CASKRQGATFTNTGELFF
V: TRBV12-3/TRBV12-4; D: .; J: TRBJ2-5; CDR3: CASSRDRALETQYF
V: TRBV6-1; D: .; J: TRBJ1-6; CDR3: CATSWSYNSPLHF
V: TRBV20-1; D: .; J: TRBJ1-5; CDR3: CSASMGALQPQHF
V: TRBV12-3/TRBV12-4; D: TRBD2; J: TRBJ2-3; CDR3: CASSSGSLTDTQYF
V: TRBV3-1; D: TRBD2; J: TRBJ2-5; CDR3: CASSRVAGQGEETQYF
V: TRBV20-1; D: TRBD2; J: TRBJ2-7; CDR3: CSAPTSGGTYEQYF
V: TRBV28; D: TRBD1; J: TRBJ2-3; CDR3: CASNDSGGTTDTQYF
V: TRBV11-2; D: .; J: TRBJ2-2; CDR3: CASSLGTFTGELFF
V: TRBV4-2; D: .; J: TRBJ2-5; CDR3: CASSQRNFIGETQYF
V: TRBV12-3/TRBV12-4; D: TRBD1; J: TRBJ1-5; CDR3: CASNNRGGQPQHF
V: TRBV12-3/TRBV12-4; D: .; J: TRBJ1-6; CDR3: CASSLNGYYNSPLHF
V: TRBV6-1; D: TRBD1; J: TRBJ1-1; CDR3: CASSRGQVENTEAFF
V: TRBV4-1; D: TRBD2; J: TRBJ2-7; CDR3: CASSQVGRVDEQYF
V: TRBV6-1; D: TRBD2; J: TRBJ2-7; CDR3: CASSLKREGPPNEQYF
V: TRBV6-1; D: .; J: TRBJ2-7; CDR3: CASTRFGEYEQYF
V: TRBV7-2; D: .; J: TRBJ1-2; CDR3: CASSLTRAPYGYTF
V: TRBV7-8; D: TRBD2; J: TRBJ2-1; CDR3: CASSPLGLAGGYNEQFF
V: TRBV20-1; D: .; J: TRBJ2-1; CDR3: CSAREPLAAYNEQFF
V: TRBV29-1; D: TRBD1; J: TRBJ1-2; CDR3: CSVIGQASGYGYTF